A selection of T cell receptor beta chains follows, all from one sample in a study of blood T cell repertoires in COVID-19. Clones were sequenced by immunoSEQ multiplex PCR, and TCRdb holds only the in-frame ones, with some missing. This sample has approximately 81,000 clones, with roughly 91% found just once. The sequenced sample consisted of PBMCs or T cells enriched from blood (not recorded which). The receptors shown here come from a woman between 45 and 65 years old with acute COVID-19. The CDR3 runs from the conserved cysteine through the conserved F or W. The D gene is left open where the match is weak. Some rows have no size entry. The others give once, few or many, or a class for an expanded clone.

NA TRBJ2-2 NA TRBV18 13 CASSPFGAGELFF TGTGCCAGCTCACCATTCGGGGCCGGGGAGCTGTTTTTT
once TRBJ2-7 TRBD2 TRBV10-2 15 CASSSSSGSSYEQYF TGCGCCAGCAGTTCTTCTAGCGGCAGCTCCTACGAGCAGTACTTC
NA TRBJ1-3 NA TRBV18 15 CASSQTAASGNTIYF TGTGCCAGCTCGCAGACGGCGGCCTCTGGAAACACCATATATTTT
NA TRBJ2-2 TRBD2 TRBV20-1 15 CSASEGGSFAGELFF TGCAGTGCTAGTGAAGGCGGGAGCTTCGCCGGGGAGCTGTTTTTT
NA TRBJ2-3 NA TRBV6-5 14 CASSRLLNTDTQYF TGTGCCAGCAGCCGTCTACTGAACACAGATACGCAGTATTTT
NA TRBJ1-1 NA TRBV29-1 13 CSALTDLNTEAFF TGCAGCGCCCTGACAGATTTGAACACTGAAGCTTTCTTT
NA TRBJ2-7 NA TRBV19 11 CASGQGSEQYF TGTGCCAGTGGGCAGGGGAGCGAGCAGTACTTC
NA TRBJ2-2 TRBD2 TRBV4-1 19 CASSRARAGANTNTGELFF TGCGCCAGCAGCCGAGCAAGAGCGGGAGCCAATACGAACACCGGGGAGCTGTTTTTT
NA TRBJ1-2 NA TRBV5-6 16 CASSLDRVLTDYGYTF TGTGCCAGCAGCTTGGACAGGGTTCTCACGGACTATGGCTACACCTTC
NA TRBJ2-2 TRBD2 TRBV6-1 16 CASSADGVAGAGELFF TGTGCCAGCAGTGCCGACGGGGTAGCGGGAGCCGGGGAGCTGTTTTTT
NA TRBJ2-3 TRBD2 TRBV10-2 12 CASSERTSGQYF TGCGCCAGCAGTGAGCGGACTAGCGGACAGTATTTT
NA TRBJ2-2 TRBD1 TRBV11-1 16 CASSTAGTGVTGELFF TGTGCCAGCAGCACAGCGGGGACAGGGGTAACCGGGGAGCTGTTTTTT
once TRBJ1-2 NA TRBV16 15 CASSQSDGGARSYTF TGTGCCAGCAGCCAATCGGATGGGGGGGCGCGGAGCTACACCTTC
NA TRBJ2-2 NA TRBV7-9 11 CASTPPVELFF TGTGCCAGCACCCCACCGGTGGAGCTGTTTTTT
once TRBJ2-6 NA TRBV12-5 20 CASGLIRTILPKSGANVLTF TGTGCTAGTGGTTTAATCCGAACTATCCTCCCAAAATCTGGGGCCAACGTCCTGACTTTC
NA TRBJ2-2 TRBD1 TRBV2 16 CASKDQGTGDTGELFF TGTGCCAGCAAAGACCAAGGGACAGGGGACACCGGGGAGCTGTTTTTT
once TRBJ1-5 NA TRBV4-1 17 CASSRSEVRGSNQPQHF TGCGCCAGCAGCCGAAGCGAGGTTAGGGGGAGTAATCAGCCCCAGCATTTT
NA TRBJ1-1 NA TRBV5-6 12 CASSLPQGQAFF TGTGCCAGCAGCTTGCCTCAGGGGCAAGCTTTCTTT
NA TRBJ2-7 NA TRBV11-2 13 CASSQDRYYEQYF TGTGCCAGCAGCCAAGACAGGTACTACGAGCAGTACTTC
NA TRBJ1-6 NA TRBV18 16 CASSPQGPLYNSPLHF TGTGCCAGCTCACCGCAGGGTCCCCTCTATAATTCACCCCTCCACTTT
NA TRBJ1-2 NA TRBV9 13 CASSVRGNYGYTF TGTGCCAGCAGCGTAAGGGGGAACTATGGCTACACCTTC
NA TRBJ2-1 TRBD2 TRBV10-2 18 CASSDLGTTQGSYNEQFF TGCGCCAGCAGTGACCTAGGGACTACCCAAGGCTCCTACAATGAGCAGTTCTTC
NA TRBJ2-1 TRBD2 TRBV7-3 14 CASSPSGAYNEQFF TGTGCCAGCAGCCCAAGCGGGGCTTACAATGAGCAGTTCTTC
NA TRBJ1-4 TRBD1 TRBV15 13 CATSKQGNEKLFF TGTGCCACCAGCAAACAGGGGAATGAAAAACTGTTTTTT
NA TRBJ2-3 NA TRBV18 14 CASSPDRPTDTQYF TGTGCCAGCTCACCTGACAGGCCCACAGATACGCAGTATTTT
once TRBJ1-2 TRBD1 TRBV14 13 CASTGTGHYGYTF TGTGCCAGCACCGGGACAGGACACTATGGCTACACCTTC
NA TRBJ2-5 NA TRBV7-2 14 CASSSSTTKETQYF TGTGCCAGCAGCTCGTCTACCACTAAAGAGACCCAGTACTTC
NA TRBJ1-3 NA TRBV7-2 17 CASSLAMGGGLGNTIYF TGTGCCAGCAGCTTAGCTATGGGAGGGGGACTAGGAAACACCATATATTTT
NA TRBJ1-1 NA TRBV18 13 CASSLGQNTEAFF TGTGCCAGCTCACTTGGACAGAACACTGAAGCTTTCTTT
NA TRBJ2-7 NA TRBV7-9 12 CASSLGSYEQYF TGTGCCAGCAGCTTAGGGAGCTACGAGCAGTACTTC
NA TRBJ1-3 NA TRBV10-1 14 CASMEGHSGNTIYF TGCGCCAGCATGGAGGGGCACTCTGGAAACACCATATATTTT
once TRBJ1-1 TRBD1 TRBV4-1 14 CASSQDREVEEAFF TGCGCCAGCAGCCAGGACAGGGAAGTGGAGGAAGCTTTCTTT
NA TRBJ2-3 TRBD2 TRBV4-2 16 CASSASYGTRLFTQYF TGTGCCAGCAGCGCAAGTTACGGGACTAGACTCTTTACGCAGTATTTT
NA TRBJ2-6 NA TRBV30 15 CAWIREFSGANVLTF TGTGCCTGGATCAGGGAATTCTCTGGGGCCAACGTCCTGACTTTC
NA TRBJ2-7 TRBD2 TRBV5-6 16 CASSFGAGVTFYEQYF TGTGCCAGCAGCTTCGGGGCGGGGGTCACCTTTTACGAGCAGTACTTC
NA TRBJ2-1 TRBD1 TRBV18 15 CASSLGQGLDNEQFF TGTGCCAGCTCACTCGGACAGGGGCTCGACAATGAGCAGTTCTTC
NA TRBJ2-7 NA TRBV28 15 CASSPLWSPSYEQYF TGTGCCAGCAGTCCGCTATGGTCCCCCTCCTACGAGCAGTACTTC
NA TRBJ2-5 NA TRBV5-1 15 CASSLAGTDQETQYF TGCGCCAGCAGCTTGGCCGGGACTGACCAAGAGACCCAGTACTTC
NA TRBJ2-3 NA TRBV5-1 13 CASRTDITDTQYF TGCGCCAGCAGGACAGACATCACAGATACGCAGTATTTT
NA TRBJ2-6 TRBD1 TRBV10-3 17 CAITPTGLRSGANVLTF TGTGCCATCACCCCGACAGGGCTCCGGTCTGGGGCCAACGTCCTGACTTTC
NA TRBJ1-1 NA TRBV12-3/TRBV12-4 13 CASSLGRDLGAFF TGTGCCAGCAGCCTTGGGAGGGACTTGGGCGCTTTCTTT
NA TRBJ2-7 NA TRBV12-3/TRBV12-4 13 CASNTGYDYEQYF TGTGCCAGCAATACAGGGTACGACTACGAGCAGTACTTC
NA TRBJ2-7 TRBD1 TRBV6-5 15 CASSSIGQGSYEQYF TGTGCCAGCAGTTCCATAGGACAGGGTTCCTACGAGCAGTACTTC
NA TRBJ2-2 NA TRBV18 15 CASSLQGLSTGELFF TGTGCCAGCTCACTACAGGGCCTCTCCACCGGGGAGCTGTTTTTT
once TRBJ1-5 TRBD1 TRBV30 13 CAWSGQGDQPQHF TGTGCCTGGAGCGGACAGGGGGATCAGCCCCAGCATTTT
NA TRBJ1-1 NA TRBV27 13 CASSLAAYTEAFF TGTGCCAGCAGTTTGGCCGCCTACACTGAAGCTTTCTTT
NA TRBJ1-4 NA TRBV30 12 CAWSGVDEKLFF TGTGCCTGGAGTGGAGTGGATGAAAAACTGTTTTTT
NA TRBJ2-3 NA TRBV5-1 15 CASSLDAGRTDTQYF TGCGCCAGCAGCTTGGACGCAGGGCGGACAGATACGCAGTATTTT
NA TRBJ2-2 NA TRBV5-1 14 CASSLDTNTGELFF TGCGCCAGCAGCTTGGACACGAACACCGGGGAGCTGTTTTTT
NA TRBJ2-7 NA TRBV11-3 14 CASSFTYSADEQYF TGTGCCAGCAGCTTCACATATAGCGCTGACGAGCAGTACTTC
once TRBJ1-6 NA TRBV3-1/TRBV3-2 15 CASSQLGTGDSPLHF TGTGCCAGCAGCCAACTAGGGACGGGGGATTCACCCCTCCACTTT
once TRBJ1-1 NA TRBV7-9 13 CASYDNMNTEAFF TGTGCCAGCTACGACAATATGAACACTGAAGCTTTCTTT
NA TRBJ2-1 TRBD2 TRBV7-3 18 CASSPLAGRGLSYNEQFF TGTGCCAGCAGCCCACTAGCGGGAAGGGGCCTCTCCTACAATGAGCAGTTCTTC